Detailed here is one T cell receptor beta chain. Its antigen is as yet unknown. A library of TCRbeta sequences, prepared with unique molecular identifiers, was generated. TCRdb processed the PCR reads anew with MiXCR; each CDR3 protein has one entry. The sample yields about 180,000 distinct CDR3 sequences, roughly 11% seen once. CDR1 is SEHNR, CDR2 FQNEAQ, per germline (reference sequence). This CDR3 is built from 14 residues. Trimming took 10 bases from V and 11 from J; bases not matched to a gene: 11. These data belong to a study of T-cell reconstitution after alpha-beta-depleted transplantation in children. Study-wide points: From surviving recipient T cells and thymic progenitors came the high day-60 TCRbeta diversity observed in some patients. About two months after transplant, alpha-beta T cells reportedly came from several hundred expanded graft clones. T-cell numbers and diversity one year post-transplant derived largely from freshly generated T cells.

The source material was PBMCs, sampled before TCRalphabeta/CD19-depleted stem cell transplant. The origin of this receptor is a boy aged 2-15 years with acute myeloid leukemia, due to receive a stem cell transplant. The rearrangement joins TRBV7-9 to TRBJ2-1; 13 bases align to TRBD2. This CDR3 is CANQLAGGSDKQFF. CDR3 coding DNA: TGTGCCAACCAACTAGCGGGAGGGTCGGATAAGCAGTTCTTC. Combining the CDR3 with reference TRBV7-9 and TRBJ2-1 gives the whole variable domain DTGVSQNPRHKITKRGQNVTFRCDPISEHNRLYWYRQTLGQGPEFLTYFQNEAQLEKSRLLSDRFSAERPKGSFSTLEIQRTEQGDSAMYLCANQLAGGSDKQFFGPGTRLTVL.